This T cell receptor (beta chain) was sequenced during a study of beta chain features in type 1 diabetes. Sequenced material consisted of expressed TCRB transcripts (all of the isolated RNA was reverse transcribed). TCRdb's copy holds only in-frame clones and misses some; the assay was immunoSEQ multiplex PCR. The table lists about 220,000 clones, approximately 11% of them singletons. Regarding the study as a whole: Among patients, naive, central memory and Treg TCRB repertoires appeared more similar than among healthy donors.

About this clone: Its antigen is not identified.

V was shortened by 4 bases and J by 0 bases, with 13 bases between the two germline ends. The CDR3 loop spans 15 amino acids. The germline CDR1 and CDR2 sequences are SGHVS and FQNEAQ. Each of the sorted populations had a purity greater than 95%. The rearrangement links TRBV7-8 to TRBJ2-7, with a weak D call TRBD1 (5 bases). The sequenced sample was central memory CD4+ T cells from blood. The source of this sequence is a man younger than 30 in good health. The CDR3 protein is CASSSAETGSYEQYF. The CDR3 nucleotides are TGTGCCAGCAGCTCAGCTGAAACAGGCTCCTACGAGCAGTACTTC.